This T cell receptor (beta chain) was documented in a study of blood T cell repertoires in COVID-19. The CDR3 is 12 amino acids. V was shortened by 7 bases and J by 0 bases, with 10 bases between the two germline ends. Germline values: CDR1 SQVTM, CDR2 ANQGSEA. Produced via immunoSEQ multiplex PCR; TCRdb's table is partial and in-frame only. The data hold roughly 97,000 clones, with around 90% observed a single time. The TCR sequence derives from a human donor in a cohort sampled during active COVID-19. The sequencing sample was made of peripheral blood. The chain employs TRBV29-1 and TRBJ2-7; weak D call: TRBD1 (7 bases). The CDR3 DNA follows: TGCAGCGCGCGGGACAGCTCCTACGAGCAGTACTTC. The encoded protein is CSARDSSYEQYF.